Presented here are 22 T cell receptor beta chains from one specimen sequenced in a study of T cells in Graves' hyperthyroidism and ophthalmopathy. Using RNA transcripts as the source, TCR beta CDR3 regions were amplified. Using the HTBI primer set, a first-round RT-PCR was run on the TCR CDR3. TCRdb independently ran MiXCR on the multiplex PCR reads; one entry per CDR3 protein. The sample holds hundreds of thousands of distinct CDR3 sequences, more than 12% seen once. The sequenced material came from blood. The receptors derive from a woman aged 45-65 years with Graves' ophthalmopathy.

V gene TRBV24-1 combines with J gene TRBJ2-1; D uncertain. V was pared by 5 bases and J by 6 bases, with 10 bases between. The V gene's germline CDR1 is KGHDR and CDR2 SFDVKD. The CDR3 consists of 13 residues. This chain's CDR3 is CATSGIQPNEQFF. Here the CDR3 DNA reads TGTGCCACCAGTGGCATACAGCCCAATGAGCAGTTCTTC.

This clonotype was detected only a few times. V gene TRBV9 combines with J gene TRBJ1-3; 9 bases map to TRBD1. Germline loops: CDR1 SGDLS, CDR2 YYNGEE. V gave up 0 bases and J gave up 6 bases; unmatched junction bases: 7. CDR3 length: 16 residues. As DNA, the CDR3 is TGTGCCAGCAGCGTAGGATTGGACAGGGGAGAAAACACCATATATTTT. This translates into CASSVGLDRGENTIYF.

At least ten counts were recorded for this clonotype. V and J are TRBV28 and TRBJ2-1; D possibly corresponds to TRBD1 (5 bases). Germline V gene sequence: CDR1 MDHEN, CDR2 SYDVKM. This CDR3 has 15 residues. V was pared by 3 bases and J by 2 bases, with 11 bases between. The DNA for the CDR3 is TGTGCCAGCAGTTTTCAGGGTCAAGCCTACAATGAGCAGTTCTTC. Translating gives CASSFQGQAYNEQFF.

This clonotype was recorded a few times. The CDR3 region has the DNA TGTGCCAGCAGTTTACTGGGGACTAGCGTTACCGGGGAGCTGTTTTTT. It is translated as CASSLLGTSVTGELFF. This chain joins TRBV27 and TRBJ2-2, with 10 bases matching TRBD2. This CDR3 contains 16 residues. V lost 2 bases and J lost 5; bases outside the gene matches: 5. Germline assignment: CDR1 MNHEY and CDR2 SMNVEV (reference sequence).

V is TRBV28 and J is TRBJ2-6; a possible D gene is TRBD1 (5 bases). Germline assignment: CDR1 MDHEN and CDR2 SYDVKM. V lost 4 bases to trimming and J lost 2 bases, with 9 bases between them. The CDR3 runs to 15 residues. The CDR3 here is CASSSGHTGANVLTF. In nucleotides, the CDR3 is TGTGCCAGCAGTTCTGGACATACTGGGGCCAACGTCCTGACTTTC.

This clonotype has at least ten counts. The chain has TRBV12-3 or TRBV12-4 and TRBJ1-2; TRBD1 is a possible D gene (6 bases). This CDR3 spans 12 amino acids. Trimming stripped 7 bases from V and 2 bases from J, with 8 bases between. The CDR3 is CASMGANYGYTF. The CDR3 DNA reads TGTGCCAGCATGGGGGCAAACTATGGCTACACCTTC.

This clonotype showed up many times. The V call is TRBV5-1, the J call TRBJ2-7, with 11 positions matching TRBD2. Germline values: CDR1 SGHRS, CDR2 YFSETQ. This CDR3 spans 18 amino acids. V lost 0 bases, J lost 2 bases, and 10 bases stayed unmatched. CDR3 sequence: CASSLVPPLAGGPYEQYF. CDR3 in DNA: TGCGCCAGCAGCTTGGTTCCCCCTCTAGCGGGAGGCCCCTACGAGCAGTACTTC.

This clonotype was seen many times. The rearrangement links TRBV5-1 to TRBJ2-3; 12 positions match TRBD2. V gave up 0 bases and J gave up 9 bases; unmatched junction bases: 11. The CDR3 is made up of 17 amino acids. Germline values: CDR1 SGHRS, CDR2 YFSETQ. The CDR3 region is CASSLALAGGPMGTQYF. CDR3 nucleotides: TGCGCCAGCAGCTTGGCGCTAGCGGGAGGGCCCATGGGAACGCAGTATTTT.

There are a few counts of this clonotype. V usage is TRBV7-6 and J usage is TRBJ2-7; no definite D call. Germline lookup yields CDR1 SGHVS and CDR2 FNYEAQ. The CDR3 totals 11 residues. The V end was cut by 2 bases, the J end by 6 bases, with 5 bases between. The CDR3 DNA is TGTGCCAGCAGCTTAACCGGCGAGCAGTACTTC. Translated: CASSLTGEQYF.

CDR3 in amino acids: CASSQAGGFTDTQYF. As DNA, the CDR3 is TGCGCCAGCAGCCAAGCGGGAGGGTTCACAGATACGCAGTATTTT. This chain joins TRBV4-1 and TRBJ2-3; 8 positions match TRBD2. Germline V gene lookup returns CDR1 MGHRA and CDR2 YSYEKL. V lost 1 base, J lost 2 bases, and 2 bases stayed unmatched. The CDR3 is 15 amino acids.

This clonotype has ten or more counts. The chain is built from TRBV18 and TRBJ2-2, with D possibly being TRBD2 (6 bases). The V gene's germline CDR1 is KGHSH and CDR2 LQKENI. With 3 bases removed from V and 4 bases from J, the gap between germline ends came to 15 bases. The CDR3 runs to 16 residues. This CDR3 is CASSPGPGVRTGELFF. For the CDR3, the DNA is TGTGCCAGCTCACCGGGACCGGGGGTACGCACCGGGGAGCTGTTTTTT.

Only a few counts were recorded for this clonotype. The V call is TRBV6-1, the J call TRBJ2-1; D uncertain. Trimming shortened V by 3 bases and J by 5 bases, and 8 bases separated the two germline ends. There are 13 residues in the CDR3. Per the germline V gene, CDR1 is MNHNS and CDR2 is SASEGT. The CDR3 region has the DNA TGTGCCAGCAGTGAGATCTATAACAATGAGCAGTTCTTC. As protein: CASSEIYNNEQFF.

Note on this clonotype: Germline is not matched at one junction end, which may reflect a read error. This rearrangement joins TRBV10-3 to TRBJ1-5; no clear D. Germline V gives CDR1 ENHRY, CDR2 SYGVKD. The CDR3 extends over 15 amino acids. The CDR3 loop is CAVSAKQGGNQPQHF. The CDR3 DNA reads as TGTGCCGTCAGTGCAAAACAAGGAGGCAATCAGCCCCAGCATTTT.

V usage is TRBV9 and J usage is TRBJ1-5; weak D call: TRBD1 (6 bases). Trimming took 0 bases from V and 9 from J, leaving 16 bases between them. Germline loops: CDR1 SGDLS, CDR2 YYNGEE. The CDR3 sequence is 15 residues long. CDR3 amino acids: CASSVEGHGPRPQHF. Here the CDR3 DNA reads TGTGCCAGCAGCGTAGAGGGACACGGACCGAGGCCCCAGCATTTT.

This clonotype showed up many times. The V call is TRBV19, the J call TRBJ1-1; D is possibly TRBD1 (5 bases). This CDR3 is 14 amino acids long. Germline CDR1 reads LNHDA; CDR2 reads SQIVND (reference sequence). V dropped 4 bases and J dropped 1 base, with 10 bases sitting between them. Written as DNA, the CDR3 is TGTGCCAGTAGTACGAGACAGCAGAACACTGAAGCTTTCTTT. Amino acids: CASSTRQQNTEAFF.

As for this clonotype: This may be a read error: a much more frequent sequence differs by one nucleotide. The CDR3 sequence is CATSESWGFTEAFF. Written as DNA, the CDR3 is TGTGCCACCAGTGAGAGCTGGGGGTTCACTGAAGCTTTCTTT. This rearrangement joins TRBV24-1 to TRBJ1-1, with D possibly matching TRBD1 (5 bases). Germline CDR1 KGHDR, CDR2 SFDVKD. Between the trimmed V and J ends, which lost 4 bases and 4 bases, there was a span of 12 bases. This CDR3 region has 14 residues.

This clonotype has only a few counts. J is TRBJ2-5 and V is TRBV30, with 10 bases matching TRBD2. Germline trimming cut 8 bases from V and 5 bases from J; bases unmatched to any gene: 11. The CDR3 sequence is 14 residues long. CDR1 is GTSNPN, CDR2 SVGIG, per germline (reference sequence). The CDR3 DNA reads as TGTGCCAGTAGTACTCAGACTAGCGGGGAGACCCAGTACTTC. This translates into CASSTQTSGETQYF.

The CDR3 loop reads CASSQGGGPWDEQFF. CDR3 DNA: TGTGCCAGCAGCCAAGGGGGAGGGCCTTGGGATGAGCAGTTCTTC. The rearrangement links TRBV14 to TRBJ2-1; 7 bases map to TRBD2. The length of the CDR3 is 15 residues. CDR1 is SGHDN and CDR2 is FVKESK in the germline V gene. V dropped 1 base and J dropped 8; count of bases not matched to a gene: 8. Complete variable domain (other parts from reference TRBV14 and TRBJ2-1): EAGVTQFPSHSVIEKGQTVTLRCDPISGHDNLYWYRRVMGKEIKFLLHFVKESKQDESGMPNNRFLAERTGGTYSTLKVQPAELEDSGVYFCASSQGGGPWDEQFFGPGTRLTVL.

The chain employs TRBV6-1 and TRBJ1-6, with D tentatively TRBD1 (5 bases). CDR1 MNHNS and CDR2 SASEGT come from the germline V gene. The germline V and J ends were trimmed by 5 bases and 10 bases, with 12 bases remaining between them. The CDR3 length is 13 residues. This CDR3 is CASSSYRWSPLHF. The CDR3 nucleotides read TGTGCCAGCAGTTCCTACAGGTGGTCACCCCTCCACTTT.

This clonotype was recorded at least ten times. This chain links TRBV24-1 with TRBJ2-1, with D possibly being TRBD2 (6 bases). The CDR3 length is 13 residues. Trimming left V 6 bases short and J 6 bases short, with 11 bases between. The germline CDR1 and CDR2 sequences are KGHDR and SFDVKD. The chain's CDR3 is CATSQAGFNEQFF. CDR3 in DNA: TGTGCCACCAGTCAAGCGGGCTTCAATGAGCAGTTCTTC.

Many counts were recorded for this clonotype. The chain joins TRBV28 to TRBJ1-2; 9 bases map to TRBD1. Germline loops: CDR1 MDHEN, CDR2 SYDVKM. The trim removed 7 bases at V and 0 bases at J, leaving 12 bases unmatched. CDR3 length: 17 amino acids. The CDR3 sequence is CASKSTGGVWANYGYTF. The CDR3 coding sequence is TGTGCCAGCAAGTCTACAGGGGGCGTATGGGCTAACTATGGCTACACCTTC.

Many counts were recorded for this clonotype. The V gene is TRBV20-1, the J gene TRBJ2-1, with TRBD2 matching over 7 bases. With 2 bases clipped from V and 2 bases from J, the junction kept 3 bases outside the gene matches. The CDR3 length is 14 residues. Germline-derived CDR1 and CDR2 are DFQATT and SNEGSKA (reference sequence). The CDR3 reads CSARRRGTYNEQFF. The DNA for the CDR3 is TGCAGTGCTAGAAGGCGGGGGACCTACAATGAGCAGTTCTTC.